This note documents a single TCR beta chain sequence. The table lists this clone with a few counts. Its antigen has not been determined. Base qualities are not recorded, but no much larger clone differs from it by a single base. The CDR3 regions of human TCRbeta chains were analyzed by immunosequencing. On the study's bioinformatics: Repertoire TCRs were checked for matches against a reference library of SARS-CoV-2-specific TCRs that had been generated using the MIRA antigen-specificity platform. Breadth was defined as the fraction of unique TCRs that were SARS-CoV-2-associated, and depth was defined as the fraction of total T cells that were SARS-CoV-2-associated. Using the MIRA data, every spike-specific TCR was mapped to the spike region that the TCR reacted to and assigned to either a CD4 or a CD8 class. Log10-transformed breadth and depth values were compared by one-way ANOVA with Sidak's multiple comparisons tests. This immuneACCESS table, as held by TCRdb, lists in-frame sequences with V and J called but not all clones. Of the missing ones, under half trace to an unresolved V gene in checked studies; the others have no known cause. For V, J and clone size, that table is used; D and trimming come from the DNA. The sample contains 150,000 to 200,000 clones, approximately 92% of them found a single time. The biggest ten clones account for approximately 1.3% of the sample.

The sample's time point label, decoded: baseline before first vaccination. Samples from vaccinated people were obtained from the UK trials COV001 and COV002, which included a single-blind randomized controlled phase 2/3 trial of AZD1222 (ChAdOx1 nCoV-19) in healthy adults. For TCRbeta chain sequencing, PBMC samples from trial participants were taken at day 0 and at day 28 after the second dose. This entry is derived from a study of T cell responses to AZD1222 COVID-19 vaccine (dated by TCRdb to the early 2020s). About the study as a whole: AZD1222 recipients with second doses at about 4 weeks or about 12 weeks were pooled, because spike-specific TCR depth and breadth did not differ between schedules. Enrollment into the trials was organized by age into subgroups of 18-55, 56-69 and 70-plus years, and those subgroups contained approximately 160, 26 and 62 TCR-sequenced participants, respectively. TCR sequencing covered approximately 230 trial participants: 200 to 210 given two doses of AZD1222 and 26 given two doses of MenACWY control vaccine.

General study outcomes and caveats: Reportedly, close to half of the unique spike-specific TCRs recognized epitopes lying outside the regions that are mutated in the B.1.351 and B.1.1.7 variants. Because no samples from the day 14 peak response were available, repertoires could be characterized only after the peak T cell response. After two AZD1222 doses, spike-specific TCR breadth and depth were significantly higher than at day 0 and than in MenACWY recipients. Most participants were white British and females outnumbered males, and the authors suggested that clonal diversity may have been underestimated. The 56-69-year group was small, and its depth increase did not reach significance, likely because of low power. CD4 TCRs associated with the vaccine covered the entire spike protein, and the dominant responses were in regions 160-218 and 743-854. Conclusions about previously exposed vaccinees were limited because only six or seven AZD1222 recipients were SARS-CoV-2 seropositive at baseline.

The germline ends are 18 bases apart after V is trimmed by 6 bases and J by 7 bases. CDR1 and CDR2, per the germline V gene (reference sequence), are LNHDA and SQIVND. The CDR3 holds 15 amino acids from the cysteine to the phenylalanine. CDR3 DNA is the only sequence kept; it has 45 bases, read in frame from the first base. The sequencing here drew on peripheral blood, taken on day 0 of AZD1222 vaccination. The sequence links TRBV19 to TRBJ2-2; tentative D gene TRBD2, with 6 bases matching. This receptor was obtained from an adult in good health. The CDR3: CASRWGEEDHGELFF. The DNA sequence is given as TGTGCCAGTAGATGGGGGGAAGAAGATCACGGGGAGCTGTTTTTT.